This T cell receptor beta chain was identified in a study of CD8 T cells in ankylosing spondylitis. In its sample, this clonotype was seen many times. Antigen unknown. Germline trimming cut 4 bases from V and 6 bases from J; bases unmatched to any gene: 8. This CDR3 spans 15 amino acids. Preparation of TCR beta libraries was done by quantitative 5'-RACE with molecular barcodes. TCRdb reprocessed the 5' RACE reads via MiXCR and lists one record per CDR3 protein. The table has some 700,000 distinct CDR3 sequences, about 20% seen once. General study results and limits: Clones linked to the disease showed a CD8+ phenotype. They occurred at relatively low frequencies in peripheral blood. Significant enrichment of disease-linked clones was reported in matched ankylosing spondylitis synovial fluid. In ankylosing spondylitis blood, a motif of about eight highly homologous TCR beta variants appeared characteristic.

J is TRBJ2-1 and V is TRBV12-3 or TRBV12-4; TRBD2 agrees at 8 bases. This receptor was identified in a male donor with ankylosing spondylitis. The specimen was blood, either unsorted or a sorted T cell fraction (not recorded which). CDR3 sequence: CASSWGLGRINEQFF. For the CDR3, the DNA is TGTGCCAGCAGTTGGGGACTAGGCCGGATCAATGAGCAGTTCTTC.